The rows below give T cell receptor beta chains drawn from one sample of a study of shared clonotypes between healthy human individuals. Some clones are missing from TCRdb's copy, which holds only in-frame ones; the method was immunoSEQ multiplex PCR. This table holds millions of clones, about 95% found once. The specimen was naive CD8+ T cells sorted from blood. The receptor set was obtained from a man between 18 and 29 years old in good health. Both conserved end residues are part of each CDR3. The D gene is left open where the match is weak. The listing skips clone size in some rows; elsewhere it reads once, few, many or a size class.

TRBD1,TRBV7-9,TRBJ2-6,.,CASSPGQGSPGANVLTF,TGTGCCAGCAGCCCAGGACAGGGATCACCTGGGGCCAACGTCCTGACTTTC
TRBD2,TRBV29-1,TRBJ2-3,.,CSVVRGIHTDTQYF,TGCAGCGTTGTGCGGGGGATCCACACAGATACGCAGTATTTT
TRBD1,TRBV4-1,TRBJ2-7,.,CASSQVPGTGWREQYF,TGCGCCAGCAGCCAAGTTCCAGGGACAGGGTGGCGGGAGCAGTACTTC
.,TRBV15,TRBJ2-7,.,CATSRDGDEQYF,TGTGCCACCAGCAGAGATGGGGACGAGCAGTACTTC
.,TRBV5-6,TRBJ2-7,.,CASSSTGSRYEQYF,TGTGCCAGCAGCTCTACAGGATCCCGCTACGAGCAGTACTTC
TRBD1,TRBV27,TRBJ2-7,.,CASSGDRSYEQYF,TGTGCCAGCAGTGGGGACAGGTCCTACGAGCAGTACTTC
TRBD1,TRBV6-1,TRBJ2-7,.,CASSELGQGYEQYF,TGTGCCAGCAGTGAATTGGGACAGGGTTACGAGCAGTACTTC
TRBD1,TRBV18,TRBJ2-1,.,CASSPAIGQGPESPFNEQFF,TGTGCCAGCTCACCCGCTATCGGACAGGGGCCAGAAAGCCCATTCAATGAGCAGTTCTTC
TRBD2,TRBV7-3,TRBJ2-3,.,CASSLIGSGDTDTQYF,TGTGCCAGCAGCCTGATCGGTAGCGGGGACACAGATACGCAGTATTTT
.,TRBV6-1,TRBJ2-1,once,CASSAVGGLNNEQFF,TGTGCCAGCAGTGCCGTTGGCGGTCTGAACAATGAGCAGTTCTTC
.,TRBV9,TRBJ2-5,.,CASSVAFPAETQYF,TGTGCCAGCAGCGTAGCATTCCCTGCGGAGACCCAGTACTTC
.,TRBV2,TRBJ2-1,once,CASGGENNEQFF,TGTGCCAGCGGAGGGGAGAACAATGAGCAGTTCTTC
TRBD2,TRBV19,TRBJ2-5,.,CASSYGLAGVRETQYF,TGTGCCAGTAGTTATGGGCTAGCGGGAGTGCGGGAGACCCAGTACTTC